The 2 T cell receptor beta chains listed next were all sequenced from one sample in a study of Ad26.COV2.S vaccination and SARS-CoV-2 variants (dated by TCRdb to 2020 to 2023). Explained via the paper, the treatment or condition label denotes: some 20 received Ad26.COV2.S at low or high dose, single or two shots; several received placebo; per-sample allocation not given. For vaccine and placebo recipients, repertoires were sequenced using samples collected on day 63 after the first injection. Libraries were made using the immunoSEQ multiplex PCR assay. This is the immuneACCESS table as TCRdb keeps it, with only in-frame sequences that have V and J called. A part of the clones is gone; compared with another copy, unresolved V genes explain less than half, and the rest is unexplained. In all, the sample holds hundreds of thousands of clones, and roughly 80% of those were seen once. Around 7.3% of the sample belongs to the ten largest clones.

The sample in question was peripheral blood, obtained in a trial of Ad26.COV2.S vaccine versus placebo. Every receptor here comes from a person aged 18 to 65 who received the Ad26.COV2.S COVID-19 vaccine or a placebo.

The chain joins TRBV19 to TRBJ1-1, with D perhaps TRBD1 (6 bases). Per germline, CDR1 LNHDA and CDR2 SQIVND (reference sequence). V dropped 4 bases and J dropped 4 bases, with 25 bases sitting between them. This CDR3 region has 18 residues. The CDR3 nucleotides are TGTGCCAGTAGTACGGGCGAGGGGGACATCGGGTATGGCACTGAAGCTTTCTTT. Its protein is CASSTGEGDIGYGTEAFF.

The rearrangement joins TRBV19 to TRBJ1-1; D gene uncertain. Trimming left V 10 bases short and J 1 base short, with 16 bases between. The CDR3 is made up of 14 amino acids. The germline V gene has CDR1 LNHDA and CDR2 SQIVND (reference sequence). The CDR3 here is CATSSQRTNTEAFF. Written as DNA, the CDR3 is TGTGCCACCTCATCACAACGGACGAACACTGAAGCTTTCTTT.